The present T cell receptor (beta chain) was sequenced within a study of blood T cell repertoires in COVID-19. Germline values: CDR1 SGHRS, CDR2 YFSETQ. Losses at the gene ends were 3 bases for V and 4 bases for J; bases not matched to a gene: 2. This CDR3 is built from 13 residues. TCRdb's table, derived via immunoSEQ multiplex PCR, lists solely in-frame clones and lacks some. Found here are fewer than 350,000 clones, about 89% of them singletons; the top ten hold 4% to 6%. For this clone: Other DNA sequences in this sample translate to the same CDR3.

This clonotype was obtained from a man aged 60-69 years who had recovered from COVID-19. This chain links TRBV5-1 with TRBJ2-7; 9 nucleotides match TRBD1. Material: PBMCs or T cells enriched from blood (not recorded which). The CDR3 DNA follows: TGCGCCAGCAGCTCGGACAGGGGATACGAGCAGTACTTC. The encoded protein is CASSSDRGYEQYF.